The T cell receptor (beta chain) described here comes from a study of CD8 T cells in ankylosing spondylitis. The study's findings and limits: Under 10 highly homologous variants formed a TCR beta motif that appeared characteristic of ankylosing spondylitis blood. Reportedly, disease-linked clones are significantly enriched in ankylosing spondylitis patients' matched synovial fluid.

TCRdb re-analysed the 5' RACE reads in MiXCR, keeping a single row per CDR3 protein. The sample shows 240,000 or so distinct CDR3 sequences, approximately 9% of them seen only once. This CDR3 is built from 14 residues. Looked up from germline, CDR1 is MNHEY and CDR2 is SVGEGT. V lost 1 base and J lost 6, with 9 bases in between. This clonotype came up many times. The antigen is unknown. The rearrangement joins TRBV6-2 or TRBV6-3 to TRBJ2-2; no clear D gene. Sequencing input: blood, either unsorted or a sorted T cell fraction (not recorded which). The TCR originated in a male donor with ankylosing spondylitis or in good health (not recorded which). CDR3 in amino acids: CASSYFEAPGELFF. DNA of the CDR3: TGTGCCAGCAGTTACTTTGAGGCCCCCGGGGAGCTGTTTTTT.